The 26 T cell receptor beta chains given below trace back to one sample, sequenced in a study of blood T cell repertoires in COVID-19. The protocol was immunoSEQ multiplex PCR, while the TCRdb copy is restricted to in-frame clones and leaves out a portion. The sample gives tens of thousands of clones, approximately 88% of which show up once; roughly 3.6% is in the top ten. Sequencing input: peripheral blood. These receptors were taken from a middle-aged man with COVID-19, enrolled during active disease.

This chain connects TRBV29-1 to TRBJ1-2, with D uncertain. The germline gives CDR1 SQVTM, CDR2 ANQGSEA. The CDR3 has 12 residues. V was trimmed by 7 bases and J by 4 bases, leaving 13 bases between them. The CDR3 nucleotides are TGCAGCGCGTTCACAGCGGTCTATGGCTACACCTTC. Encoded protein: CSAFTAVYGYTF.

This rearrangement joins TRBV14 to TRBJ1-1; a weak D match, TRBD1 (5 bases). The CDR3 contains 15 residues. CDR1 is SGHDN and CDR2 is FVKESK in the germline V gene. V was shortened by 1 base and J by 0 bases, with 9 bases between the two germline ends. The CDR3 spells CASSQGPGMNTEAFF. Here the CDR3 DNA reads TGTGCCAGCAGCCAAGGTCCAGGGATGAACACTGAAGCTTTCTTT.

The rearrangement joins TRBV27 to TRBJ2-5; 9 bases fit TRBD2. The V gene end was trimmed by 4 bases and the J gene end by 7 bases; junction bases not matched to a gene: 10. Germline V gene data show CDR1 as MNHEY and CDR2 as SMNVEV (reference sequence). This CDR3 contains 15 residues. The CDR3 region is CASSSPGSGGSTQYF. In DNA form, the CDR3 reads TGTGCCAGCAGTTCCCCGGGGAGCGGGGGGTCGACCCAGTACTTC.

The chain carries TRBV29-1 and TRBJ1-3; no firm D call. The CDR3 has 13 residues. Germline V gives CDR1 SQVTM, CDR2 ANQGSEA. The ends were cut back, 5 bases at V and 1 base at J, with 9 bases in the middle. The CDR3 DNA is TGCAGCGTTCTCGAGAAGTCTGGAAACACCATATATTTT. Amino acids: CSVLEKSGNTIYF.

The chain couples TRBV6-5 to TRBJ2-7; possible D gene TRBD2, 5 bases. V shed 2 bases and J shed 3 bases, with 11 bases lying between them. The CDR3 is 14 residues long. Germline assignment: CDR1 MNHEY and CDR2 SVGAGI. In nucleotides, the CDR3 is TGTGCCAGCAGTTACAGGACTTCTGACTACGAGCAGTACTTC. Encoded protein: CASSYRTSDYEQYF.

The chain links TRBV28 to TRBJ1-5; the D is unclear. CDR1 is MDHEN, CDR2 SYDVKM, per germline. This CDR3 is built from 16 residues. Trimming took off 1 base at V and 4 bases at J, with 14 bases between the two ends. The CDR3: CASSLSGRAGNQPQHF. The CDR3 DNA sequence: TGTGCCAGCAGTTTATCGGGTAGGGCGGGGAATCAGCCCCAGCATTTT.

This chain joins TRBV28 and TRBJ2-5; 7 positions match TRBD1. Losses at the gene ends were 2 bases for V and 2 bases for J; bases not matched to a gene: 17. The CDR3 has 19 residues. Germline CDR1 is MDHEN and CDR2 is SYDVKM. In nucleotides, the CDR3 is TGTGCCAGCAGTTTACCCTACCGACAGGGAATGAGGAATCAAGAGACCCAGTACTTC. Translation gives CASSLPYRQGMRNQETQYF.

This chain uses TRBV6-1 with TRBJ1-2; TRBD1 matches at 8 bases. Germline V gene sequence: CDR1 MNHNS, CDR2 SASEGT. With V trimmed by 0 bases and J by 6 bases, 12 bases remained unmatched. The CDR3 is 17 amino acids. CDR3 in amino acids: CASSEAGRTGGRDGYTF. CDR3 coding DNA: TGTGCCAGCAGTGAAGCTGGGAGAACAGGGGGAAGGGATGGCTACACCTTC.

The CDR3 DNA is TGTGCCAGCAGTCAACAGAAACGCGGACAGGGGGAAACCGCCGACTATGGCTACACCTTC. Its translation: CASSQQKRGQGETADYGYTF. This rearrangement joins TRBV28 to TRBJ1-2; TRBD1 matches at 10 bases. This CDR3 region has 20 residues. The germline gives CDR1 MDHEN, CDR2 SYDVKM. Unmatched junction bases numbered 21, after V lost 5 bases and J lost 3 bases.

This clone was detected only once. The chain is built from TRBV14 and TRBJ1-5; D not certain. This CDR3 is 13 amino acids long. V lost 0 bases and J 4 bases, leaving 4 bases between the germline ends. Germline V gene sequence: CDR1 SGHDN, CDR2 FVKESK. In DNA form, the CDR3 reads TGTGCCAGCAGCCAAGATCAAAATCAGCCCCAGCATTTT. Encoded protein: CASSQDQNQPQHF.

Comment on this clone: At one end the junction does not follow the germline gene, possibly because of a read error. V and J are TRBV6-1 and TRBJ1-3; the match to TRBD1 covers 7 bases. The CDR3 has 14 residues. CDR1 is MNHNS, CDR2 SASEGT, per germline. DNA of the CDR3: TGTGCCAGCAGAGAAGACAGGGCTGGAAACACCATATATTTT. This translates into CASREDRAGNTIYF.

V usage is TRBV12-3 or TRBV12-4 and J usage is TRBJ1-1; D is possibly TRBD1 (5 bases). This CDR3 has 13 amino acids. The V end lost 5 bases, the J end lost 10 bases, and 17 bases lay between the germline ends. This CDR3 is CASSQGHSAIAFF. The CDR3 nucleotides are TGTGCCAGCAGTCAAGGACATTCGGCTATAGCTTTCTTT.

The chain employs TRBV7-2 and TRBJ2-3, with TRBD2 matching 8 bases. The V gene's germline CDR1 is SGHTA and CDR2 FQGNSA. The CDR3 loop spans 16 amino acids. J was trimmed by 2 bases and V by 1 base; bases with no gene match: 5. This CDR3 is CASSLEERGSTDTQYF. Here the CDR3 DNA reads TGTGCCAGCAGCTTAGAGGAGCGGGGGTCCACAGATACGCAGTATTTT.

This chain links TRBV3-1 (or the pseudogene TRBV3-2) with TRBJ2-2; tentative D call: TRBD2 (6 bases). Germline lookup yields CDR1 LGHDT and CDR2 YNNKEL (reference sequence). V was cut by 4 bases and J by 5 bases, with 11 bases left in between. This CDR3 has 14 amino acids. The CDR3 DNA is TGTGCCAGCAGCCGACTTCGGGGGACCGGGGAGCTGTTTTTT. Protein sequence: CASSRLRGTGELFF.

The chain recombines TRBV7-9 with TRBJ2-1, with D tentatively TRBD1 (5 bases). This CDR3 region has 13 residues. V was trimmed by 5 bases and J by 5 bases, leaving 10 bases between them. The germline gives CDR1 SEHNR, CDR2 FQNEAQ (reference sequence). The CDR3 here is CASSIDSDNEQFF. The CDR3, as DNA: TGTGCCAGCAGCATCGACAGCGACAATGAGCAGTTCTTC. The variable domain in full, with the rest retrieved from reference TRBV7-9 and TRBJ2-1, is DTGVSQNPRHKITKRGQNVTFRCDPISEHNRLYWYRQTLGQGPEFLTYFQNEAQLEKSRLLSDRFSAERPKGSFSTLEIQRTEQGDSAMYLCASSIDSDNEQFFGPGTRLTVL.

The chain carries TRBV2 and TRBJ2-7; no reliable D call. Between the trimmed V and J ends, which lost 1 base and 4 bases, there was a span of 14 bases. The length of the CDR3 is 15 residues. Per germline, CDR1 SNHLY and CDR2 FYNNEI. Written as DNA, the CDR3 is TGTGCCAGCAGTGAAGGCGGTGGCGGTTTATACGAGCAGTACTTC. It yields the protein CASSEGGGGLYEQYF.

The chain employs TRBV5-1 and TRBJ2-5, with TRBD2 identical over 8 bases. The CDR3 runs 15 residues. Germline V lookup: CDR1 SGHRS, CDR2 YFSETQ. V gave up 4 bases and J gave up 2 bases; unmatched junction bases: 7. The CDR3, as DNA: TGCGCCAGCAGCAATCCGGGGGGGCTACAAGAGACCCAGTACTTC. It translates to CASSNPGGLQETQYF. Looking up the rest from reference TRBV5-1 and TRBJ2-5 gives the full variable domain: KAGVTQTPRYLIKTRGQQVTLSCSPISGHRSVSWYQQTPGQGLQFLFEYFSETQRNKGNFPGRFSGRQFSNSRSEMNVSTLELGDSALYLCASSNPGGLQETQYFGPGTRLLVL.

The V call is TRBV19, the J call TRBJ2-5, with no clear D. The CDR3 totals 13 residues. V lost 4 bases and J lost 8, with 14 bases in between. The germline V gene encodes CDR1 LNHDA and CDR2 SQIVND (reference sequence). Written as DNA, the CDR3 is TGTGCCAGTAGTAAGGCGCCAGGTGGTACCCAGTACTTC. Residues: CASSKAPGGTQYF.

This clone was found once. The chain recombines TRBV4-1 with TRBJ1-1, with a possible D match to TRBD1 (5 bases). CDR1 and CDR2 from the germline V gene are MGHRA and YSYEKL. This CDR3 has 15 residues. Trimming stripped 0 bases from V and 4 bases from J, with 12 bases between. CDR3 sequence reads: CASSQEAGVGTEAFF. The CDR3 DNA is TGCGCCAGCAGCCAAGAAGCGGGGGTGGGCACTGAAGCTTTCTTT.

The CDR3 DNA reads as TGCGCCAGCAGCTTGGCCGAGACAGGGTTGGCCACTGAAGCTTTCTTT. This translates into CASSLAETGLATEAFF. J is TRBJ1-1 and V is TRBV5-1; 7 bases are shared with TRBD1. This CDR3 is 16 amino acids long. The V segment lost 0 bases and the J segment 4 bases; nucleotides outside the gene matches: 9. CDR1 is SGHRS, CDR2 YFSETQ, per germline.

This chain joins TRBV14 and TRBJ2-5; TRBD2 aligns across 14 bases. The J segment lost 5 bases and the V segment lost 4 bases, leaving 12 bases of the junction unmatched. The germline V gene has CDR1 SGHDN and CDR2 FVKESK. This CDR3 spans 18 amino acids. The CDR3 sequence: CASSPLRLAGGPYETQYF. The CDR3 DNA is TGTGCCAGCAGCCCCCTGAGACTAGCGGGAGGGCCGTATGAGACCCAGTACTTC.

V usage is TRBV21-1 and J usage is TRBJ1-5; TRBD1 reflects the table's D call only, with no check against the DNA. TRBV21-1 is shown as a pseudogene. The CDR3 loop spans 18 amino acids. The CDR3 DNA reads TGTGCCAGCAGCCCTAAGGGGGCAGAACTTTATAGCAATCAGCCCCAGCATTTT. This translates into CASSPKGAELYSNQPQHF.

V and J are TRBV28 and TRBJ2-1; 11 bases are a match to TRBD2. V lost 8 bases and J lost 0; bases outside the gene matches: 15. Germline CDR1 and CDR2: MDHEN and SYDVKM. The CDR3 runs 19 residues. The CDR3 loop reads CASHMGGLAGGRSYNEQFF. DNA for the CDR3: TGTGCCAGCCATATGGGCGGGCTAGCGGGGGGACGCTCCTACAATGAGCAGTTCTTC.

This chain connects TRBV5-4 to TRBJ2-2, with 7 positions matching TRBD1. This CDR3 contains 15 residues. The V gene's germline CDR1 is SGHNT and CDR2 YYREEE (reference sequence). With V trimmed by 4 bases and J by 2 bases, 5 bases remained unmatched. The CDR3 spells CASSKGQSNTGELFF. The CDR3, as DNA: TGTGCCAGCAGCAAGGGACAGAGTAACACCGGGGAGCTGTTTTTT.

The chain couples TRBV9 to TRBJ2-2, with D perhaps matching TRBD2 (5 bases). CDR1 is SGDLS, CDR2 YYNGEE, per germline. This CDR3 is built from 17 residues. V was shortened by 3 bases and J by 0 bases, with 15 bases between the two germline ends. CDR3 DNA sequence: TGTGCCAGCAGCGACCCCCGATCGGACTCGAACACCGGGGAGCTGTTTTTT. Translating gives CASSDPRSDSNTGELFF.

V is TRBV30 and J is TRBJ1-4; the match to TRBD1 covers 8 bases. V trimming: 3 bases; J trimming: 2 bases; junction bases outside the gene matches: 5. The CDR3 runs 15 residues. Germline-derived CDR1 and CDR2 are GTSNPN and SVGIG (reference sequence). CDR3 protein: CAWRDRGNTNEKLFF. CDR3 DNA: TGTGCCTGGAGAGACAGGGGAAATACTAATGAAAAACTGTTTTTT.